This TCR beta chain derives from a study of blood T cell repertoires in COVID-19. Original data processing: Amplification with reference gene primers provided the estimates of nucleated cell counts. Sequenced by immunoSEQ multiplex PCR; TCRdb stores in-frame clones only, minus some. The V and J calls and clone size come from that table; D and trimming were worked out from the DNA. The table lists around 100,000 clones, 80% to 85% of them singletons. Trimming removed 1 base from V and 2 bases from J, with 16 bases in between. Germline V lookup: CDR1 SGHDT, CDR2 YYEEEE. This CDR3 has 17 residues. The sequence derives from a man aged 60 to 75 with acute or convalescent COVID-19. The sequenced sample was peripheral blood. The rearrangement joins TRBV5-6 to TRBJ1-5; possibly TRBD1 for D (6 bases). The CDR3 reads CASSLWGGPVGNQPQHF. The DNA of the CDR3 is TGTGCCAGCAGCTTGTGGGGGGGGCCCGTCGGCAATCAGCCCCAGCATTTT.